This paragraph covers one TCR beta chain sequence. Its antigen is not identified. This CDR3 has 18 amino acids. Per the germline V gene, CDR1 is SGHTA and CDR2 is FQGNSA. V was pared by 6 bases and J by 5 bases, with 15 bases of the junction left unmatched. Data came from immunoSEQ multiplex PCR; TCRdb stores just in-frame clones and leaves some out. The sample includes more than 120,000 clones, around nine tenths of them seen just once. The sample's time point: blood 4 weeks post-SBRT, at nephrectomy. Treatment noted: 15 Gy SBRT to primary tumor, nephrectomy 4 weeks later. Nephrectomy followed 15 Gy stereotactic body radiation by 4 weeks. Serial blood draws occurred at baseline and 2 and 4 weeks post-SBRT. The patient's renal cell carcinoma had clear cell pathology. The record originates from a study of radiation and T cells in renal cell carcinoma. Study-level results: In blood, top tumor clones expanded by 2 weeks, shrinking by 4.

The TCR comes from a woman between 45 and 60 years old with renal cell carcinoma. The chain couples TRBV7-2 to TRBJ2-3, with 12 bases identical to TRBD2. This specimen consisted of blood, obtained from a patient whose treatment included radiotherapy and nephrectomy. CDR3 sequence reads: CASSHTSGGPFGEDTQYF. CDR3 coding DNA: TGTGCCAGCAGTCATACTAGCGGGGGGCCTTTTGGAGAAGATACGCAGTATTTT.